What follows describes a single T cell receptor beta chain. Its antigen is not identified. The study enrolled healthy HIV-negative adults without recent acute infections or vaccinations as donors. Nashville, Tennessee was home to all donors, who were Caucasian adults. Once extracted for a subset, genomic DNA was divided evenly among several immunoSEQ plates. Method: immunoSEQ multiplex PCR; TCRdb's copy keeps in-frame clones and lacks some. The sample has some 1 million clones, 75% seen once; the top ten hold roughly 1.5%. Germline values: CDR1 SEHNR, CDR2 FQNEAQ (reference sequence). The CDR3 covers 15 residues. V gave up 1 base and J gave up 0 bases, with 6 bases separating them. These data originate in a study of shared clonotypes between healthy human individuals. The study's findings and limits: Larger estimated richness was generally recorded for naive subsets relative to memory subsets.

The sequence came from a man between 18 and 29 years old in good health. The chain couples TRBV7-9 to TRBJ1-4; D not certain. The sequenced material came from memory CD4+ T cells sorted from blood. The subset is: CD45RA-negative fraction. DNA for the CDR3: TGTGCCAGCAGCTTAGACAGTTCAACTAATGAAAAACTGTTTTTT. It specifies CASSLDSSTNEKLFF.